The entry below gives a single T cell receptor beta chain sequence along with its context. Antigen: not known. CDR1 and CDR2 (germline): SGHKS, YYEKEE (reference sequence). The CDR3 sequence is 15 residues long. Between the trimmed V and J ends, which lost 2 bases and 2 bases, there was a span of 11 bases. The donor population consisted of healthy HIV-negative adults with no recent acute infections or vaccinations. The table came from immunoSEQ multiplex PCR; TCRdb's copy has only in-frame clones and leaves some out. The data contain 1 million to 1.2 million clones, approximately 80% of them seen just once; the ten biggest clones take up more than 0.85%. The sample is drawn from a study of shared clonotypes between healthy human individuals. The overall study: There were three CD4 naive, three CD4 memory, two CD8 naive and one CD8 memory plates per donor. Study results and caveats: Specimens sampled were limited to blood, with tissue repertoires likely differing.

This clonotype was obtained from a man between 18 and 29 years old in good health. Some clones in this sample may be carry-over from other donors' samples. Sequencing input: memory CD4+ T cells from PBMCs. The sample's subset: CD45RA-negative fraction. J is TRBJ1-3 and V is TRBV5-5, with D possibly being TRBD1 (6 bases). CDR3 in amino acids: CASSLGGKAGNTIYF. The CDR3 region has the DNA TGTGCCAGCAGCTTAGGGGGAAAGGCTGGAAACACCATATATTTT.